The rows below give T cell receptor beta chains drawn from one sample of a study of regulatory T cells in long-lasting Graves disease. TCRdb fed the multiplex PCR reads into MiXCR, producing one record per CDR3 protein. The sample comprises about 220,000 distinct CDR3 sequences, roughly 19% of which are singletons, and around 11% rests with the top ten. Separately, the same data were catalogued under a study of T cells in Graves' hyperthyroidism and ophthalmopathy.

The material was peripheral blood mononuclear cells (PBMCs), obtained at new diagnosis, from a patient treated with antithyroid drugs. The receptor set was obtained from a woman in her 30s with Graves disease. Both conserved end residues are part of each CDR3. The D gene is left open where the match is weak. A row's size may be missing; if present it is once, few, many or a size class.

j_call	clone_size	d_call	v_call	cdr3_nt	cdr3_aa
TRBJ2-3	many	TRBD2	TRBV4-1	TGCGCCAGCAGCCAAGATAGAGGCGGGGGTCTCGCAGATACGCAGTATTTT	CASSQDRGGGLADTQYF
TRBJ2-5	many	.	TRBV5-1	TGCGCCAGCAGCTTGAGGTCGGAGCCCGCGTACCAAGAGACCCAGTACTTC	CASSLRSEPAYQETQYF
TRBJ2-7	.	TRBD2	TRBV11-2	TGTGCCAGCAGCTTGGGACTAGCGGGTATAAAACCCTACGAGCAGTACTTC	CASSLGLAGIKPYEQYF
TRBJ2-1	many	TRBD2	TRBV12-5	TGTGCTAGTGGTTTGGTACAGTCCGGACTAGCGGCAAAGATCTCCTACAATGAGCAGTTCTTC	CASGLVQSGLAAKISYNEQFF
TRBJ1-2	many	.	TRBV28	TGTGCCAGCAGTAACCCTATGGATGGCTACACCTTC	CASSNPMDGYTF
TRBJ2-5	many	TRBD1	TRBV13	TGTGCCAGCAGCCGACAGGGAGAGACCCAGTACTTC	CASSRQGETQYF
TRBJ2-7	few	.	TRBV24-1	TGTGCCACCAGTGATTCAAGGGGTGTGTCCTACGAGCAGTACTTC	CATSDSRGVSYEQYF
TRBJ1-3	many	.	TRBV6-1	TGTGCCAGCAGTGAAGGTGGAGGGAACACCATATATTTT	CASSEGGGNTIYF
TRBJ1-1	few	TRBD1	TRBV28	TGTGCCAGCAGTTTATTCTCGGACAGGGGAGAAGCTTTCTTT	CASSLFSDRGEAFF
TRBJ2-1	.	.	TRBV5-1	TGCGCCAGCAGCTTGGTTGGGGGCGCGGGGAATGAGCAGTTCTTC	CASSLVGGAGNEQFF
TRBJ2-6	few	.	TRBV5-1	TGCGCCAGCAGCCCCCCGGTAGGATCTGGGGCCAACGTCCTGACTTTC	CASSPPVGSGANVLTF
TRBJ2-7	many	.	TRBV29-1	TGCAGCGTTGACTCCGGTCTCGAGCAGTACTTC	CSVDSGLEQYF
TRBJ2-3	many	.	TRBV7-9	TGTGCCAGGACCTCACTAGCAGATACGCAGTATTTT	CARTSLADTQYF
TRBJ1-1	many	TRBD1	TRBV10-2	TGCGCCAGCAGTGTGAGAGACAGGGGATCCTTTGAAGCTTTCTTT	CASSVRDRGSFEAFF
TRBJ1-3	many	.	TRBV12-3/TRBV12-4	TGTGCCAGCACCGTACGGAAGAGCTCTGGAAACACCATATATTTT	CASTVRKSSGNTIYF
TRBJ2-1	many	.	TRBV5-6	TGTGCCAGCAGCCCCTGGGAGGGGGATGAGCAGTTCTTC	CASSPWEGDEQFF
TRBJ2-3	.	TRBD2	TRBV11-2	TGTGCCAGCAGCTTAGGACTAGCGGGGGCCGCGGCTGCGCAGTATTTT	CASSLGLAGAAAAQYF
TRBJ2-3	.	TRBD1	TRBV28	TGTGCCAGCCGGGACAGGGGAGAATTCGCAGATACGCAGTATTTT	CASRDRGEFADTQYF
TRBJ1-3	once	.	TRBV11-3	TGTGCCAGCAGGACCACAGACGGCTCTGGAAACACCATATATTTT	CASRTTDGSGNTIYF
TRBJ1-6	few	TRBD1	TRBV27	TGTGCCAGCAGGACAACATGGACAGGCTCCTATAATTCACCCCTCCACTTT	CASRTTWTGSYNSPLHF
TRBJ2-1	.	.	TRBV19	TGTGCCAGTAGCCCCCGAAGCGGTACCTACAATGAGCAGTTCTTC	CASSPRSGTYNEQFF
TRBJ2-3	many	TRBD2	TRBV24-1	TGTGCCGTGCAAGCTATGGGCGGGGGGGCCACAGATACGCAGTATTTT	CAVQAMGGGATDTQYF
TRBJ1-2	once	.	TRBV10-3	TGTGCCATCAGGAATTTAAGGGACATCTACTATGGCTACACCTTC	CAIRNLRDIYYGYTF
TRBJ1-6	many	.	TRBV28	TGTGCCAGCAGTTCGATGGAGATAAATTCACCCCTCCACTTT	CASSSMEINSPLHF
TRBJ2-2	.	TRBD2	TRBV12-3/TRBV12-4	TGTGCCAGCAGTCGACCTTCTCTAGCGGGAGTAGTCGGGGAGCTGTTTTTT	CASSRPSLAGVVGELFF
TRBJ2-2	many	TRBD2	TRBV7-9	TGTGCCCACCGCGGCAGCGGGGAAACCGGGGAGCTGTTTTTT	CAHRGSGETGELFF
TRBJ2-7	.	TRBD1	TRBV7-3	TGTGCCAGCAGCTTAAGGACCGGGACAGGGAGTTACGAGCAGTACTTC	CASSLRTGTGSYEQYF
TRBJ2-5	many	.	TRBV24-1	TGTGCCACCAGTGATTTATGGCGGGAGACCCAGTACTTC	CATSDLWRETQYF
TRBJ2-1	.	TRBD2	TRBV2	TGTGCCAGCAGTGAACGTGGCGCGGGAGTATTCAATGAGCAGTTCTTC	CASSERGAGVFNEQFF
TRBJ1-5	once	TRBD1	TRBV7-3	TGTGCCAGCCGTTTGACAGGGGATTGGGGCGGCGGACGTGAGCCCCAGCATTTT	CASRLTGDWGGGREPQHF
TRBJ2-7	few	.	TRBV5-1	TGCGCCAGCAGCTTGGAAGTCTACTCCTACGAGCAGTACTTC	CASSLEVYSYEQYF
TRBJ2-7	many	TRBD1	TRBV6-1	TGTGCCAGCAGCGAAACACGACAGGGGGCAAAGCAGTACTTC	CASSETRQGAKQYF
TRBJ2-1	.	.	TRBV30	TGTGCCTGGACCAAAGGGGGAGACAATGAGCAGTTCTTC	CAWTKGGDNEQFF
TRBJ1-2	many	.	TRBV4-1	TGCGCCAGCAGCCACATCGGACAGAACTATGGCTACACCTTC	CASSHIGQNYGYTF
TRBJ1-5	many	.	TRBV15	TGTGCCACCAGTAGAACAGGCCATCAGCCCCAGCATTTT	CATSRTGHQPQHF
TRBJ2-3	many	.	TRBV5-5	TGTGCCAGCAGCTTAGACTATACGCAGTATTTT	CASSLDYTQYF
TRBJ1-2	.	.	TRBV28	TGTGCCAGCAGTTCCTCTCAGGGACGGTTTGGCTACACCTTC	CASSSSQGRFGYTF
TRBJ2-3	.	.	TRBV4-1	TGCGCCAGCAGCCAAGGGGAGTGGGGTTCGGAGTGGCCAGATACGCAGTATTTT	CASSQGEWGSEWPDTQYF
TRBJ1-3	many	.	TRBV12-3/TRBV12-4	TGTGCCAGCAGTTCGGAGGGGACTGGAAACACCATATATTTT	CASSSEGTGNTIYF
TRBJ2-1	.	TRBD1	TRBV5-5	TGTGCCAGCTCGACAGGGGTATACAATGAGCAGTTCTTC	CASSTGVYNEQFF
TRBJ2-2	.	.	TRBV5-8	TGTGCCAGCACCATATGGACCCCGAACACCGGGGAGCTGTTTTTT	CASTIWTPNTGELFF
TRBJ1-1	many	TRBD1	TRBV6-1	TGTGCCAGCAGACCCGGACAGGGCGGCATGAACACTGAAGCTTTCTTT	CASRPGQGGMNTEAFF
TRBJ2-7	many	.	TRBV20-1	TGCAGTGTCGAAGGGGGGACCTACGAGCAGTACTTC	CSVEGGTYEQYF
TRBJ1-1	.	.	TRBV29-1	TGCAGCGTTCGGACAGACCGTTCAAACACTGAAGCTTTCTTT	CSVRTDRSNTEAFF
TRBJ2-3	many	TRBD1	TRBV27	TGTGCCAGCAGCTCAGGACAGGGCGGATACACAGATACGCAGTATTTT	CASSSGQGGYTDTQYF
TRBJ2-3	once	.	TRBV6-2/TRBV6-3	TGTGCCAGCAGTTACTCGGGCCCCAGGGATACAGATACGCAGTATTTT	CASSYSGPRDTDTQYF
TRBJ2-7	.	TRBD1	TRBV12-3/TRBV12-4	TGTGCCAGCAGCACTGGGACAGTTGCCTACGAGCAGTACTTC	CASSTGTVAYEQYF
TRBJ2-3	many	TRBD2	TRBV7-9	TGTGCCAGCAGCCAGGGTCGGCTAGCGGGAGGGCCGGATACGCAGTATTTT	CASSQGRLAGGPDTQYF
TRBJ2-1	.	.	TRBV10-3	TGTGCCATCAGTGAAACCGTATCAAATGAGCAGTTCTTC	CAISETVSNEQFF
TRBJ2-1	medium-sized	TRBD2	TRBV27	TGTGCCAGCAGCTTAAGCGGGACGAACTCCTACAATGAGCAGTTCTTC	CASSLSGTNSYNEQFF
TRBJ1-2	few	.	TRBV5-4	TGTGCCAGCAGCTTGGCTCGGGCAAACTATGGCTACACCTTC	CASSLARANYGYTF
TRBJ1-2	many	.	TRBV19	TGTGCCAGTAGCCCCGGGGCTGGACAGTGGAACTATGGCTACACCTTC	CASSPGAGQWNYGYTF
TRBJ2-7	many	TRBD2	TRBV3-1	TGTGCCAGCAGCCAGCTAAGAGCGGGGCATTCCTACGAGCAGTACTTC	CASSQLRAGHSYEQYF
TRBJ1-1	many	.	TRBV2	TGTGCCAGCAGGGAGGGCGGGCGTTCGGTGGGGGGATCCCGGAACACTGAAGCTTTCTTT	CASREGGRSVGGSRNTEAFF
TRBJ2-2	many	.	TRBV28	TGTGCCAGCCGACGTGGGGGGCGCGACGGGGAGCTGTTTTTT	CASRRGGRDGELFF